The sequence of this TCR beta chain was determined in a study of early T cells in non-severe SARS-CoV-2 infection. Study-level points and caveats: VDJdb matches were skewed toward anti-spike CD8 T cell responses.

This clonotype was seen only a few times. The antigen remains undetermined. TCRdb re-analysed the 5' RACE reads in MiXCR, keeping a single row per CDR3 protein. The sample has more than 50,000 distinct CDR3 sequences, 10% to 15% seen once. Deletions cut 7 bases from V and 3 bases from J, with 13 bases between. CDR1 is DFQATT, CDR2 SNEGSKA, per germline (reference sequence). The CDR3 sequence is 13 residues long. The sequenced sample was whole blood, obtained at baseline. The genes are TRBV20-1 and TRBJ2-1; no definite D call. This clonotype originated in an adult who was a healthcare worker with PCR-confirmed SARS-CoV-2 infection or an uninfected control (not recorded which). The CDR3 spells CSVSRALYNEQFF. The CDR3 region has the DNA TGCAGTGTTTCTAGAGCCCTCTACAATGAGCAGTTCTTC.